These T cell receptor beta chains were read from a single sample in a study of blood T cells in healthy people across ages. TCRdb re-derived calls from the 5' RACE reads in MiXCR, one entry per CDR3 protein. Of roughly 500,000 distinct CDR3 sequences listed, around 24% are singletons. In addition, the sample was reused for a study of T cells of mothers and their children.

The sequenced sample was blood. These receptors originate from a boy aged 5 to 17 in good health. Both conserved end residues are part of each CDR3. D genes are given only for firm matches. Not every row has a clone size; where given, it reads once, few, many or a size class.

clone size: NA
V gene: TRBV20-1
J gene: TRBJ1-1
D gene: NA
CDR3 protein: CSAVNTEAFF
CDR3 DNA: TGCAGTGCTGTGAACACTGAAGCTTTCTTT

clone size: NA
V gene: TRBV24-1
J gene: TRBJ2-7
D gene: TRBD2
CDR3 protein: CATSAGLAGPYEQYF
CDR3 DNA: TGTGCCACCAGTGCGGGACTAGCGGGGCCCTACGAGCAGTACTTC

clone size: NA
V gene: TRBV4-1
J gene: TRBJ1-2
D gene: TRBD1
CDR3 protein: CASSRVQGAYGYTF
CDR3 DNA: TGCGCCAGCAGCCGAGTTCAGGGGGCTTATGGCTACACCTTC

clone size: NA
V gene: TRBV20-1
J gene: TRBJ2-5
D gene: NA
CDR3 protein: CSARVSSRETQYF
CDR3 DNA: TGCAGTGCTAGAGTGTCGTCTAGGGAGACCCAGTACTTC

clone size: NA
V gene: TRBV7-8
J gene: TRBJ2-5
D gene: NA
CDR3 protein: CASSLEPGQYF
CDR3 DNA: TGTGCCAGCAGCCTAGAACCGGGCCAGTACTTC

clone size: NA
V gene: TRBV5-8
J gene: TRBJ2-5
D gene: NA
CDR3 protein: CASSLYQFVGVGTQETQYF
CDR3 DNA: TGTGCCAGCAGCTTGTATCAATTCGTCGGGGTCGGGACACAAGAGACCCAGTACTTC

clone size: NA
V gene: TRBV14
J gene: TRBJ2-1
D gene: TRBD2
CDR3 protein: CASSQDEFQTSGGPINSNEQFF
CDR3 DNA: TGTGCCAGCAGCCAAGATGAATTCCAAACTAGCGGGGGCCCTATTAACTCCAATGAGCAGTTCTTC

clone size: few
V gene: TRBV29-1
J gene: TRBJ2-3
D gene: NA
CDR3 protein: CSVDTDTQYF
CDR3 DNA: TGCAGCGTTGACACAGATACGCAGTATTTT

clone size: many
V gene: TRBV11-3
J gene: TRBJ2-1
D gene: TRBD2
CDR3 protein: CASSLGGMNEQFF
CDR3 DNA: TGTGCCAGCAGCTTGGGAGGGATGAATGAGCAGTTCTTC

clone size: NA
V gene: TRBV6-2/TRBV6-3
J gene: TRBJ1-1
D gene: TRBD1
CDR3 protein: CASTRGTGHEAFF
CDR3 DNA: TGTGCCAGCACCAGGGGGACAGGCCATGAAGCTTTCTTT

clone size: NA
V gene: TRBV2
J gene: TRBJ2-2
D gene: NA
CDR3 protein: CASSGVRGTGELFF
CDR3 DNA: TGTGCCAGCAGTGGAGTGCGAGGAACCGGGGAGCTGTTTTTT

clone size: NA
V gene: TRBV6-6
J gene: TRBJ2-3
D gene: TRBD1
CDR3 protein: CSSTGGSADTQYF
CDR3 DNA: TGTTCCAGCACAGGGGGCAGCGCAGATACGCAGTATTTT

clone size: few
V gene: TRBV7-2
J gene: TRBJ2-7
D gene: NA
CDR3 protein: CASSSTPRGSYEQYF
CDR3 DNA: TGTGCCAGCAGCTCGACACCCCGGGGATCCTACGAGCAGTACTTC

clone size: NA
V gene: TRBV5-6
J gene: TRBJ2-7
D gene: NA
CDR3 protein: CASSLLAREPSYEQYF
CDR3 DNA: TGTGCCAGCAGCTTATTGGCCAGGGAGCCGTCCTACGAGCAGTACTTC

clone size: few
V gene: TRBV18
J gene: TRBJ1-3
D gene: TRBD1
CDR3 protein: CASSTTGDPGNTIYF
CDR3 DNA: TGTGCCAGCTCAACAACAGGGGACCCTGGAAACACCATATATTTT

clone size: NA
V gene: TRBV3-1
J gene: TRBJ1-2
D gene: NA
CDR3 protein: CASSQVLSAANTF
CDR3 DNA: TGTGCCAGCAGCCAAGTCTTGTCGGCAGCCAACACCTTC

clone size: many
V gene: TRBV12-3/TRBV12-4
J gene: TRBJ2-5
D gene: NA
CDR3 protein: CASSFWQGGETQYF
CDR3 DNA: TGTGCCAGCAGTTTCTGGCAGGGGGGGGAGACCCAGTACTTC

clone size: few
V gene: TRBV6-5
J gene: TRBJ1-4
D gene: NA
CDR3 protein: CASSTQGNEKLFF
CDR3 DNA: TGTGCCAGCAGTACTCAGGGTAATGAAAAACTGTTTTTT

clone size: few
V gene: TRBV29-1
J gene: TRBJ2-5
D gene: TRBD1
CDR3 protein: CSVAGQAWGKETQYF
CDR3 DNA: TGCAGCGTCGCCGGACAGGCTTGGGGAAAAGAGACCCAGTACTTC

clone size: many
V gene: TRBV28
J gene: TRBJ2-5
D gene: NA
CDR3 protein: CASISPRGPARETQYF
CDR3 DNA: TGTGCCAGCATTTCCCCTAGGGGCCCGGCGAGGGAGACCCAGTACTTC

clone size: few
V gene: TRBV7-9
J gene: TRBJ2-2
D gene: TRBD2
CDR3 protein: CASSSSTGGKNTGELFF
CDR3 DNA: TGTGCCAGCAGCTCGAGCACGGGGGGAAAGAACACCGGGGAGCTGTTTTTT

clone size: few
V gene: TRBV20-1
J gene: TRBJ2-7
D gene: NA
CDR3 protein: CSATSRAESSYEQYF
CDR3 DNA: TGCAGTGCTACCTCTAGGGCGGAAAGCTCCTACGAGCAGTACTTC

clone size: few
V gene: TRBV7-9
J gene: TRBJ1-1
D gene: NA
CDR3 protein: CASSLKITEAFF
CDR3 DNA: TGTGCCAGCAGCTTAAAAATAACTGAAGCTTTCTTT

clone size: NA
V gene: TRBV20-1
J gene: TRBJ1-1
D gene: NA
CDR3 protein: CSARGAREGHTEAFF
CDR3 DNA: TGCAGTGCTAGAGGCGCCCGGGAAGGACACACTGAAGCTTTCTTT

clone size: NA
V gene: TRBV7-9
J gene: TRBJ2-3
D gene: NA
CDR3 protein: CASIITRQGPDTQYF
CDR3 DNA: TGTGCCAGCATCATCACCCGCCAGGGACCAGATACGCAGTATTTT

clone size: NA
V gene: TRBV4-1
J gene: TRBJ1-2
D gene: NA
CDR3 protein: CASSQDFGPPDYGYTF
CDR3 DNA: TGCGCCAGCAGCCAAGATTTTGGCCCCCCTGACTATGGCTACACCTTC

clone size: NA
V gene: TRBV7-2
J gene: TRBJ1-4
D gene: NA
CDR3 protein: CASSSRKGMREKLFF
CDR3 DNA: TGTGCCAGCAGCTCCCGTAAAGGGATGAGAGAAAAACTGTTTTTT

clone size: many
V gene: TRBV7-2
J gene: TRBJ1-3
D gene: NA
CDR3 protein: CASSTAGVRGNTIYF
CDR3 DNA: TGTGCCAGCAGCACAGCAGGGGTTCGGGGAAACACCATATATTTT

clone size: few
V gene: TRBV27
J gene: TRBJ1-1
D gene: NA
CDR3 protein: CASRHRESEAFF
CDR3 DNA: TGTGCCAGCAGGCACAGGGAATCAGAAGCTTTCTTT

clone size: few
V gene: TRBV5-8
J gene: TRBJ2-5
D gene: TRBD2
CDR3 protein: CASSPGPAGTFQETQYF
CDR3 DNA: TGTGCCAGCAGCCCGGGACCAGCGGGGACCTTCCAAGAGACCCAGTACTTC

clone size: NA
V gene: TRBV7-2
J gene: TRBJ2-3
D gene: TRBD2
CDR3 protein: CASTSDPAGGFRDTQYF
CDR3 DNA: TGTGCCAGCACCTCTGATCCAGCGGGAGGGTTTAGAGATACGCAGTATTTT

clone size: few
V gene: TRBV4-3
J gene: TRBJ1-2
D gene: NA
CDR3 protein: CASSQTSGSLIPYGYTF
CDR3 DNA: TGCGCCAGCAGCCAGACAAGTGGGTCTCTTATTCCCTATGGCTACACCTTC

clone size: few
V gene: TRBV13
J gene: TRBJ2-1
D gene: TRBD2
CDR3 protein: CASSLGLAGGPSSYNEQFF
CDR3 DNA: TGTGCCAGCAGCCTCGGACTAGCGGGAGGCCCGAGCTCCTACAATGAGCAGTTCTTC

clone size: few
V gene: TRBV28
J gene: TRBJ1-2
D gene: TRBD1
CDR3 protein: CASAVLGTATNYGYTF
CDR3 DNA: TGTGCCAGCGCGGTTCTTGGGACAGCGACTAACTATGGCTACACCTTC

clone size: few
V gene: TRBV7-3
J gene: TRBJ2-1
D gene: TRBD2
CDR3 protein: CASSPVAGGYNEQFF
CDR3 DNA: TGTGCCAGCAGTCCAGTAGCGGGGGGGTACAATGAGCAGTTCTTC

clone size: few
V gene: TRBV6-6
J gene: TRBJ1-2
D gene: NA
CDR3 protein: CASSYGGSLPDGYTF
CDR3 DNA: TGTGCCAGCAGTTACGGGGGCTCCCTCCCCGATGGCTACACCTTC

clone size: NA
V gene: TRBV14
J gene: TRBJ1-6
D gene: NA
CDR3 protein: CASSQESPGGNSPLHF
CDR3 DNA: TGTGCCAGCAGCCAGGAGTCACCTGGGGGGAATTCACCCCTCCACTTT

clone size: few
V gene: TRBV4-3
J gene: TRBJ2-1
D gene: NA
CDR3 protein: CASSTGDYNEQFF
CDR3 DNA: TGCGCCAGCAGTACCGGGGATTACAATGAGCAGTTCTTC

clone size: NA
V gene: TRBV29-1
J gene: TRBJ2-2
D gene: NA
CDR3 protein: CSVEGADTGELFF
CDR3 DNA: TGCAGCGTTGAAGGGGCCGACACCGGGGAGCTGTTTTTT

clone size: few
V gene: TRBV2
J gene: TRBJ2-1
D gene: TRBD2
CDR3 protein: CASQGLEAINEQFF
CDR3 DNA: TGTGCCAGCCAGGGACTAGAGGCGATCAATGAGCAGTTCTTC

clone size: NA
V gene: TRBV20-1
J gene: TRBJ2-1
D gene: NA
CDR3 protein: CSASIHPNEQFF
CDR3 DNA: TGCAGTGCTAGCATCCACCCCAATGAGCAGTTCTTC

clone size: NA
V gene: TRBV28
J gene: TRBJ2-7
D gene: NA
CDR3 protein: CASSGASTGEQYF
CDR3 DNA: TGTGCCAGCAGTGGGGCGTCCACCGGCGAGCAGTACTTC

clone size: few
V gene: TRBV4-1
J gene: TRBJ1-1
D gene: NA
CDR3 protein: CASSQEERRTEAFF
CDR3 DNA: TGCGCCAGCAGCCAAGAGGAACGACGCACTGAAGCTTTCTTT